A selection of T cell receptor beta chains follows, all from one sample in a study of blood T cell repertoires in COVID-19. Here immunoSEQ multiplex PCR was the method, and the copy in TCRdb shows in-frame clones only, minus some. Among approximately 250,000 clones, 85% to 90% were seen once, and the ten largest hold 2%. The sample was PBMCs or T cells enriched from blood (not recorded which). These receptors all stem from a woman between 55 and 75 years old in a cohort exposed to, infected with or recovered from COVID-19 (not recorded which). The CDR3 runs from the conserved cysteine through the conserved F or W.

J gene: TRBJ2-1; V gene: TRBV24-1; CDR3 protein: CATSDLAGGTYNEQFF
J gene: TRBJ2-7; V gene: TRBV24-1; CDR3 protein: CATSDEDRAEQYF
J gene: TRBJ2-1; V gene: TRBV19; CDR3 protein: CASSISASGLLYNEQFF
J gene: TRBJ2-7; V gene: TRBV29-1; CDR3 protein: CSVDGGTGVVEQYF
J gene: TRBJ2-3; V gene: TRBV28; CDR3 protein: CASGVPSTDTQYF
J gene: TRBJ2-5; V gene: TRBV18; CDR3 protein: CASSSTGTETQYF
J gene: TRBJ1-5; V gene: TRBV4-3; CDR3 protein: CASSQEVGTAYSNQPQHF
J gene: TRBJ1-5; V gene: TRBV7-8; CDR3 protein: CASSLAGGLGSNQPQHF
J gene: TRBJ1-6; V gene: TRBV6-4; CDR3 protein: CASKSEGTSSPLHF
J gene: TRBJ2-5; V gene: TRBV3-1/TRBV3-2; CDR3 protein: CASSRGQGKRETQYF
J gene: TRBJ1-2; V gene: TRBV7-2; CDR3 protein: CASSLAAVGYGYTF
J gene: TRBJ2-3; V gene: TRBV4-3; CDR3 protein: CASSQEFVVRAGTDTQYF
J gene: TRBJ2-3; V gene: TRBV7-9; CDR3 protein: CASSQAASGRITQYF